A selection of T cell receptor beta chains follows, all from one sample in a study of CD8+ T cells in alopecia areata. Libraries were prepared by immunoSEQ multiplex PCR; TCRdb keeps only in-frame clonotypes and omits some of them. The sample gives hundreds of thousands of clones, 60% of which show up once; 0.93% is in the top ten. Sequencing was performed on CD4+ T cells sorted from blood, taken between weeks 51 and 52, from a patient treated with tofacitinib. The receptor source for this set is a human donor with alopecia areata. CDR3s include the opening cysteine and the closing phenylalanine or tryptophan. D genes are given only for firm matches. A row's size may be missing; if present it is once, few, many or a size class.

few	TRBD1	TRBV7-9	TRBJ1-4	TGTGCCAGCAGCTTAAGCGGGGCAGGGGGCGAAAAACTGTTTTTT	CASSLSGAGGEKLFF
.	.	TRBV6-5	TRBJ1-4	TGTGCCAGCAGTTATCTAGGGGGTGAAAAACTGTTTTTT	CASSYLGGEKLFF
few	.	TRBV4-1	TRBJ2-2	TGCGCCAGCAGCTCGGGACTCCTCAACACCGGGGAGCTGTTTTTT	CASSSGLLNTGELFF
.	.	TRBV15	TRBJ2-3	TGTGCCACCAGTCCCCCGGACAGACAAAGTTCGGATACGCAGTATTTT	CATSPPDRQSSDTQYF
few	.	TRBV4-1	TRBJ2-5	TGCGCCAGCAGCCAAGATCTAACGCAAGAGACCCAGTACTTC	CASSQDLTQETQYF
once	TRBD1	TRBV5-4	TRBJ2-5	TGTGCCAGCGGGACAGGGGGTCAAGAGACCCAGTACTTC	CASGTGGQETQYF
.	.	TRBV6-6	TRBJ1-6	TGTGCCAGCAGTTACCTCGGGGAGAATTCACCCCTCCACTTT	CASSYLGENSPLHF
few	.	TRBV7-9	TRBJ1-1	TGTGCCAGCAGCCACCGACCCCCGGGTAACACTGAAGCTTTCTTT	CASSHRPPGNTEAFF
few	TRBD1	TRBV29-1	TRBJ1-1	TGCAGCGCCCTGACAGGGGTTAACACTGAAGCTTTCTTT	CSALTGVNTEAFF
.	.	TRBV4-1	TRBJ1-2	TGCGCCAGCAGCCCCCCCGATAGAACTAACTATGGCTACACCTTC	CASSPPDRTNYGYTF
.	.	TRBV10-3	TRBJ2-1	TGTGCCACCGGGGCGGGGGCCCAAGGGGATGAGCAGTTCTTC	CATGAGAQGDEQFF
few	.	TRBV11-2	TRBJ2-5	TGTGCCAGCAGCTTCCCATGGGAGACCCAGTACTTC	CASSFPWETQYF
few	TRBD2	TRBV25-1	TRBJ2-3	TGTGCCAGCAGTGGTGATAGCGGGGGGGCCGATACGCAGTATTTT	CASSGDSGGADTQYF
.	TRBD1	TRBV5-4	TRBJ1-2	TGTGCCAGCAGTAGGGGGCATACTAACTATGGCTACACCTTC	CASSRGHTNYGYTF
once	.	TRBV30	TRBJ1-3	TGTGCCTGGAGGACAGCCTCTGGAAACACCATATATTTT	CAWRTASGNTIYF
.	.	TRBV2	TRBJ1-1	TGTGCCAGCAGTGGGTTCACTGAAGCTTTCTTT	CASSGFTEAFF
.	.	TRBV6-1	TRBJ2-6	TGTGCCAGCAGGGAAGCAGGGATAGCCTCTGGGGCCAACGTCCTGACTTTC	CASREAGIASGANVLTF
.	.	TRBV29-1	TRBJ2-1	TGCAGCGTTGGGAATGGTCTGGGTGAGCAGTTCTTC	CSVGNGLGEQFF
.	.	TRBV29-1	TRBJ2-3	TGCAGCGTTACCCGGGACAGCACAGATACGCAGTATTTT	CSVTRDSTDTQYF
.	.	TRBV9	TRBJ1-1	TGTGCCAGCAGCGTAGCTGGAGAAGAGCTGAACACTGAAGCTTTCTTT	CASSVAGEELNTEAFF
once	.	TRBV30	TRBJ1-4	TGTGCCTGGGCTCTAGGACCTGGGGAAAAACTGTTTTTT	CAWALGPGEKLFF
few	.	TRBV10-3	TRBJ2-7	TGTGCCATCACCCCCGACCCGGTCTACGAGCAGTACTTC	CAITPDPVYEQYF
.	.	TRBV5-1	TRBJ1-3	TGCGCCAGCGCCAGCTCTGGAAACACCATATATTTT	CASASSGNTIYF
few	.	TRBV14	TRBJ1-6	TGTGCCAGCAGCCAACACAGCTCCTATAATTCACCCCTCCACTTT	CASSQHSSYNSPLHF
.	.	TRBV7-2	TRBJ2-1	TGTGCCAGCAGCCCACGGGCGGACTCCTACAATGAGCAGTTCTTC	CASSPRADSYNEQFF
.	TRBD1	TRBV13	TRBJ2-3	TGTGCCAGCAGCTTAGGCAACTTTGGACAGGGAGTAGATACGCAGTATTTT	CASSLGNFGQGVDTQYF
.	.	TRBV4-1	TRBJ2-1	TGCGCCAGCAGCCACGACCGCGCAGGGCACTCCTACAATGAGCAGTTCTTC	CASSHDRAGHSYNEQFF
.	.	TRBV30	TRBJ1-5	TGTGCCTGGAGTGGAGGGGGGCACCAGCCCCAGCATTTT	CAWSGGGHQPQHF
few	.	TRBV27	TRBJ1-5	TGTGCCAGCAGTCTCCAGGGAGATAGCTATCAGCCCCAGCATTTT	CASSLQGDSYQPQHF
.	.	TRBV30	TRBJ1-2	TGTGCCTGGAGACACCTTAGACGGGACGTCCTACCGCTTTGGTATGGCTACACCTTC	CAWRHLRRDVLPLWYGYTF
.	.	TRBV30	TRBJ2-6	TGTGCCTGGAGCGCAATCCAGGGGGCCAACGTCCTGACTTTC	CAWSAIQGANVLTF
.	.	TRBV30	TRBJ2-5	TGTGCCTGGAGTACAGGGCGCGCAGAGACCCAGTACTTC	CAWSTGRAETQYF
.	.	TRBV5-1	TRBJ2-4	TGCGCCAGCAGCCCGGGGTTAGGTGGAGCTATAGCCAAAAACATTCAGTACTTC	CASSPGLGGAIAKNIQYF
few	.	TRBV7-8	TRBJ2-5	TGTGCCAGCAGCACACGGACTACACAAGAGACCCAGTACTTC	CASSTRTTQETQYF
.	.	TRBV30	TRBJ1-2	TGTGCCTGGAGTGGGGGTGGCGGCTACACCTTC	CAWSGGGGYTF
.	TRBD1	TRBV28	TRBJ2-1	TGTGCCAGCAGGAAGGGACAGAGCTCCTACAATGAGCAGTTCTTC	CASRKGQSSYNEQFF
few	.	TRBV29-1	TRBJ1-4	TGCAGCGTTGTAGTTACCGGGGAAAAACTGTTTTTT	CSVVVTGEKLFF
.	.	TRBV11-2	TRBJ1-1	TGTGCCAGCAGCTTTATGCGGGGCGCCGGAAACACTGAAGCTTTCTTT	CASSFMRGAGNTEAFF
.	TRBD1	TRBV2	TRBJ2-1	TGTGCCAGTGGGGACAGCTACAATGAGCAGTTCTTC	CASGDSYNEQFF
.	.	TRBV7-6	TRBJ1-1	TGTGCCAGCAGCTCGGTTCCCCACAGAGCCAGCCTTGAAGCTTTCTTT	CASSSVPHRASLEAFF
.	.	TRBV7-9	TRBJ1-6	TGTGCCAGCAGCTTAGAGTCCAGGGTCGGCTCACCCCTCCACTTT	CASSLESRVGSPLHF
few	TRBD2	TRBV7-2	TRBJ2-5	TGTGCCAGCAGCTTGACTAGCGGGGGGCCTAGAAGCCAGTACTTC	CASSLTSGGPRSQYF